A selection of T cell receptor beta chains follows, all from one sample in a study of brain metastases from non-small cell lung cancer. The data were produced by immunoSEQ multiplex PCR, yet TCRdb's version contains in-frame clones alone and is incomplete. The sample shows more than 700 clones, roughly nine tenths of them seen only once. Specimen: tumor-adjacent normal tissue. The source of these receptors is a donor aged 40 or older with non-small cell lung cancer. CDR3s include the opening cysteine and the closing phenylalanine or tryptophan. A D gene is named only where the DNA matches it firmly. Part of the rows lack a size; the others show once, few, many or a class for expanded clones.

-	TRBV10-3	-	TRBJ2-3	TGTGCCATCAGTGCGAGTCTGGACGGAGATACGCAGTATTTT	CAISASLDGDTQYF
-	TRBV6-5	once	TRBJ2-7	TGTGCCAGCAGTTATCCCCCTAGCTCCTACGAGCAGTACTTC	CASSYPPSSYEQYF
-	TRBV7-6	-	TRBJ2-2	TGTGCCAGCAGCCCAACTCTCGGGACGGCAAATACCGGGGAGCTGTTTTTT	CASSPTLGTANTGELFF
-	TRBV9	-	TRBJ1-1	TGTGCCAGCAGCGTAGGCCAGGACAACACTGAAGCTTTCTTT	CASSVGQDNTEAFF
-	TRBV19	-	TRBJ1-1	TGTGCCAGTAGTATGAGGGCTGAAGCTTTCTTT	CASSMRAEAFF
-	TRBV6-2/TRBV6-3	-	TRBJ1-5	TGTGCCAGCAGTTCCGGGGTCTATAGCAATCAGCCCCAGCATTTT	CASSSGVYSNQPQHF
-	TRBV6-5	few	TRBJ2-7	TGTGCCAGCAGCCAGACAGACTACTACGAGCAGTACTTC	CASSQTDYYEQYF
TRBD1	TRBV19	-	TRBJ1-6	TGTGCCAGTAGTGCTCCGTTAGGACAGGGTGGTTCACCCCTCCACTTT	CASSAPLGQGGSPLHF
TRBD1	TRBV28	few	TRBJ2-7	TGTGCCAGCAAAAGGACAGGGACCTACGAGCAGTACTTC	CASKRTGTYEQYF
TRBD2	TRBV5-1	-	TRBJ2-7	TGCGCCAGCAGCTTGAGCAGCGGGGGGGTATACGAGCAGTACTTC	CASSLSSGGVYEQYF
-	TRBV7-6	-	TRBJ2-1	TGTGCCAGCAGCTTAAGGACAGACTCGGGGGAGCAGTTCTTC	CASSLRTDSGEQFF
-	TRBV21-1	-	TRBJ1-5	TGTGCCAAGGGGGATCAGCCCCAGCATTTT	CAKGDQPQHF
-	TRBV7-8	-	TRBJ2-7	TGTGCCAGCAGCCCTCGAACAGGCCGACCGTCCTCCTACGAGCAGTACTTC	CASSPRTGRPSSYEQYF
TRBD2	TRBV29-1	-	TRBJ2-2	TGCAGCGCTAATAGGGGAGGGATCGGGGAGCTGTTTTTT	CSANRGGIGELFF
-	TRBV6-5	-	TRBJ1-1	TGTGCCAGCAGTTACAACGGGCAGCAAGCTTTCTTT	CASSYNGQQAFF
-	TRBV13	-	TRBJ2-1	TGTGCCAGCAGCTTCGGCAGGTTAGAGCAGTTCTTC	CASSFGRLEQFF
TRBD1	TRBV30	-	TRBJ1-5	TGTGCCTGGAGTGGACAGGGGCGGACAAGTCCTCTGCAGCATTTT	CAWSGQGRTSPLQHF
-	TRBV11-3	few	TRBJ2-5	TGTGCCAGCAGCTCGGGCCGGATGGGGAGAGAGACCCAGTACTTC	CASSSGRMGRETQYF
TRBD1	TRBV7-2	-	TRBJ1-1	TGTGCCAGCAGTTCCCAGGGGGATTACACTGAAGCTTTCTTT	CASSSQGDYTEAFF
TRBD1	TRBV7-9	-	TRBJ1-2	TGTGCCAGCAGCTTAAGGGACGCAGGGGGCTCGGGCTACACCTTC	CASSLRDAGGSGYTF
-	TRBV14	-	TRBJ2-1	TGTGCCAGCAGCCAAGATTCCCTCCCCCCGATATCGGGAGAGCAGTTCTTC	CASSQDSLPPISGEQFF
-	TRBV18	-	TRBJ2-1	TGTGCCAGCTCTAGGGGGGACTCCTACAATGAGCAGTTCTTC	CASSRGDSYNEQFF
-	TRBV15	-	TRBJ1-2	TGTGCCACCAGCAGAGGCCCAGCGGGAGGGGGAGTCTATGGCTACACCTTC	CATSRGPAGGGVYGYTF
-	TRBV28	-	TRBJ1-5	TGTGCCAGTAGTTTAACCCTATTCAATCAGCCCCAGCATTTT	CASSLTLFNQPQHF
-	TRBV5-1	few	TRBJ2-1	TGCGCCAGCAGCTTGTTTGATGAGCAGTTCTTC	CASSLFDEQFF
-	TRBV6-2/TRBV6-3	-	TRBJ2-1	TGTGCCAGCAGTTACTCGAGTAATACGGTTCGAGGTGAGCAGTTCTTC	CASSYSSNTVRGEQFF
-	TRBV6-5	-	TRBJ2-7	TGTGCCAGCAGGGGGTTCCCCGTGTCCTACGAGCAGTACTTC	CASRGFPVSYEQYF
TRBD1	TRBV24-1	-	TRBJ1-1	TGTGCCACCACAGGGGGCGCGGGCACTGAAGCTTTCTTT	CATTGGAGTEAFF
-	TRBV6-5	-	TRBJ1-2	TGTGCCAGCGGGGAAACAGCAGCTAACTATGGCTACACCTTC	CASGETAANYGYTF
-	TRBV29-1	few	TRBJ2-3	TGCGGGGTGGCAGGTAGAGTTGGCACAGATACGCAGTATTTT	CGVAGRVGTDTQYF
-	TRBV2	once	TRBJ1-1	TGTGCCAGCAGTAGATGGGGGGACAACTTGAACACTGAAGCTTTCTTT	CASSRWGDNLNTEAFF
-	TRBV6-5	-	TRBJ1-5	TGTGCCAGCATACAAGGGTACAATCAGCCCCAGCATTTT	CASIQGYNQPQHF
-	TRBV4-3	-	TRBJ2-3	TGCGCCAGCAGCCAAGTGTGGGCGAAGACAGATACGCAGTATTTT	CASSQVWAKTDTQYF
-	TRBV16	-	TRBJ1-5	TGTGCCAGCAGCCAATCGCGGGGGCGAGGAGAAGAAGGGTCCCAGCATTTT	CASSQSRGRGEEGSQHF
-	TRBV28	few	TRBJ1-5	TGTGCCAGCAGTTATCCGACGGAGCCTATTCAGCCCCAGCATTTT	CASSYPTEPIQPQHF
TRBD1	TRBV7-6	-	TRBJ1-5	TGTGCCAGCAGCTTAACCGCCCGGACAGGGTTGGATCAGCCCCAGCATTTT	CASSLTARTGLDQPQHF
TRBD1	TRBV29-1	-	TRBJ1-1	TGCAGCGTTGCGGCGCATGGGACAGCCCCTGAAGCTTTCTTT	CSVAAHGTAPEAFF
-	TRBV28	-	TRBJ2-7	TGTGCCAGCAGATTGCCTGGGGGGAACGAGCAGTACTTC	CASRLPGGNEQYF
-	TRBV5-5	-	TRBJ1-1	TGTGCCAGCACCCTCCAGCGCATGAACACTGAAGCTTTCTTT	CASTLQRMNTEAFF
TRBD2	TRBV29-1	-	TRBJ2-5	TGCAGCGTTCAGACTAGCGGGGAAGAGACCCAGTACTTC	CSVQTSGEETQYF
TRBD1	TRBV29-1	-	TRBJ2-2	TGCAGCGCCGGGACAGGGACTTCCGGGGAGCTGTTTTTT	CSAGTGTSGELFF
-	TRBV14	-	TRBJ1-2	TGTGCCAGCAGCCCCTTATCTTACAGTGGGGGCTACACCTTC	CASSPLSYSGGYTF